The 30 T cell receptor beta chains below were found in one sample sequenced in a study of beta chain features in type 1 diabetes. Sequenced material consisted of expressed TCRB transcripts (all of the isolated RNA was reverse transcribed). Generated by immunoSEQ multiplex PCR, the TCRdb table keeps only in-frame clones and is missing some. The profile shows 250,000 or so clones, about 63% of them singletons. Sequenced: naive CD4+ T cells from blood. The receptors derive from a man aged 25-45 years in good health.

In DNA form, the CDR3 reads TGTGCCTGGAGTGGAGGGGATGTTCAGCCCCAGCATTTT. Translation: CAWSGGDVQPQHF. This chain links TRBV30 with TRBJ1-5; D may be TRBD1 (5 bases). CDR3 length equals 13 residues. Germline values: CDR1 GTSNPN, CDR2 SVGIG (reference sequence). Trimming took off 1 base at V and 6 bases at J, with 10 bases between the two ends.

This sequence joins TRBV6-6 and TRBJ2-7; D is unclear. CDR1 and CDR2 (germline): MNHNY, SVGAGI (reference sequence). Trimming left V 3 bases short and J 2 bases short, with 8 bases between. The CDR3 runs to 13 residues. The CDR3 is CASSYEETYEQYF. CDR3 nucleotide sequence: TGTGCCAGCAGTTATGAGGAGACCTACGAGCAGTACTTC.

The rearrangement links TRBV30 to TRBJ2-5, with D possibly matching TRBD1 (6 bases). With 5 bases removed from V and 8 bases from J, the gap between germline ends came to 12 bases. This CDR3 region has 11 residues. Germline values: CDR1 GTSNPN, CDR2 SVGIG (reference sequence). The CDR3 spells CAWGGRGTQYF. CDR3 nucleotides: TGTGCCTGGGGGGGCCGGGGTACCCAGTACTTC. The variable domain in full, completed from reference TRBV30 and TRBJ2-5, reads SQTIHQWPATLVQPVGSPLSLECTVEGTSNPNLYWYRQAAGRGLQLLFYSVGIGQISSEVPQNLSASRPQDRQFILSSKKLLLSDSGFYLCAWGGRGTQYFGPGTRLLVL.

This clone was detected only once. The rearrangement uses TRBV10-3 and TRBJ1-6; a possible D gene is TRBD1 (5 bases). Germline V gives CDR1 ENHRY, CDR2 SYGVKD. The length of the CDR3 is 15 residues. The V end was cut by 0 bases, the J end by 9 bases, with 12 bases between. The CDR3 reads CAISESMLQGSPLHF. The CDR3 DNA sequence: TGTGCCATCAGTGAGTCGATGTTGCAGGGTTCACCCCTCCACTTT.

The chain joins TRBV9 to TRBJ1-2; 7 bases are shared with TRBD1. Trimming took 0 bases from V and 0 from J; bases not matched to a gene: 2. Germline values: CDR1 SGDLS, CDR2 YYNGEE. The CDR3 totals 15 residues. As DNA, the CDR3 is TGTGCCAGCAGCGTAGCCGGGACAGCTAACTATGGCTACACCTTC. It encodes CASSVAGTANYGYTF.

The rearrangement links TRBV6-6 to TRBJ2-3, with TRBD1 matching 7 bases. Trimming removed 5 bases from V and 0 bases from J; junction bases left unmatched: 8. The CDR3 is 16 amino acids. Germline V gene data show CDR1 as MNHNY and CDR2 as SVGAGI (reference sequence). The CDR3 DNA is TGTGCCAGCAGTGCGCGAGGGACAGCTAGCACAGATACGCAGTATTTT. Its translation: CASSARGTASTDTQYF.

This chain links TRBV5-1 with TRBJ2-3; no clear D gene. CDR3 size: 12 residues. Germline CDR1 SGHRS, CDR2 YFSETQ. Trimming took off 5 bases at V and 3 bases at J, with 7 bases between the two ends. CDR3 residues: CASRLTTDTQYF. The DNA of the CDR3 is TGCGCCAGCAGGTTAACGACAGATACGCAGTATTTT. Full variable domain (remainder filled in from reference TRBV5-1 and TRBJ2-3): KAGVTQTPRYLIKTRGQQVTLSCSPISGHRSVSWYQQTPGQGLQFLFEYFSETQRNKGNFPGRFSGRQFSNSRSEMNVSTLELGDSALYLCASRLTTDTQYFGPGTRLTVL.

The rearrangement links TRBV5-1 to TRBJ2-7; 7 nucleotides line up with TRBD1. The CDR3 covers 14 residues. V was pared by 1 base and J by 3 bases, with 4 bases of the junction left unmatched. Germline V gives CDR1 SGHRS, CDR2 YFSETQ. The CDR3 nucleotides read TGCGCCAGCAGCTTGACAGGGGTAGACTACGAGCAGTACTTC. It yields the protein CASSLTGVDYEQYF.

The chain employs TRBV2 and TRBJ2-3; either TRBD1 or TRBD2 may fit D (5 bases each). Trimming took 4 bases from V and 7 from J, leaving 12 bases between them. This CDR3 is 13 amino acids long. The germline V gene has CDR1 SNHLY and CDR2 FYNNEI. The CDR3 DNA sequence: TGTGCCAGCAGTGCGGGGACCCAAAATACGCAGTATTTT. It specifies CASSAGTQNTQYF.

The chain recombines TRBV19 with TRBJ2-7, with TRBD1 identical over 7 bases. Trimming at V came to 1 base and at J to 6 bases, leaving 15 bases not matched to a gene. The CDR3 runs 17 residues. Germline lookup yields CDR1 LNHDA and CDR2 SQIVND (reference sequence). CDR3 DNA sequence: TGTGCCAGTAGTATAGGGACCACAGGGGACAACCTTATCGAGCAGTACTTC. Its translation is CASSIGTTGDNLIEQYF. Using reference TRBV19 and TRBJ2-7 for the parts outside the CDR3, the full variable domain is DGGITQSPKYLFRKEGQNVTLSCEQNLNHDAMYWYRQDPGQGLRLIYYSQIVNDFQKGDIAEGYSVSREKKESFPLTVTSAQKNPTAFYLCASSIGTTGDNLIEQYFGPGTRLTVT.

The rearrangement links TRBV7-2 to TRBJ2-4; 7 bases are shared with TRBD1. The germline CDR1 and CDR2 sequences are SGHTA and FQGNSA. V lost 1 base to trimming and J lost 1 base; unmatched junction nucleotides: 7. CDR3 size: 17 residues. CDR3 coding DNA: TGTGCCAGCAGCTTAGTAAAGACAGGGAGCGCCAAAAACATTCAGTACTTC. Encoded protein: CASSLVKTGSAKNIQYF. Variable domain in full (rest from reference TRBV7-2 and TRBJ2-4): GAGVSQSPSNKVTEKGKDVELRCDPISGHTALYWYRQSLGQGLEFLIYFQGNSAPDKSGLPSDRFSAERTGGSVSTLTIQRTQQEDSAVYLCASSLVKTGSAKNIQYFGAGTRLSVL.

The chain uses TRBV9 and TRBJ1-5; D not resolved. This CDR3 has 11 amino acids. Germline V gene lookup returns CDR1 SGDLS and CDR2 YYNGEE. V was clipped by 7 bases and J by 5 bases, with 7 bases between them. CDR3 sequence: CASGGDQPQHF. The CDR3 nucleotides read TGTGCCAGCGGCGGTGATCAGCCCCAGCATTTT.

V gene TRBV29-1 combines with J gene TRBJ2-2; 14 bases agree with TRBD2. V dropped 6 bases and J dropped 4; count of bases not matched to a gene: 7. CDR1 is SQVTM and CDR2 is ANQGSEA in the germline V gene. The CDR3 runs 16 residues. The CDR3 loop is CSVLTSGRGGTGELFF. CDR3 nucleotides: TGCAGCGTCTTGACTAGCGGGAGGGGTGGCACCGGGGAGCTGTTTTTT.

With regard to this clone: Sequence at one end of the junction differs from germline and may be a read error. V and J are TRBV6-1 and TRBJ2-1; 9 nucleotides align to TRBD2. CDR3 size: 16 residues. The germline V gene encodes CDR1 MNHNS and CDR2 SASEGT. The CDR3 coding sequence is TGTGCCAGCAGCGAAGGCCCTAGCGGGACCTACAATGAGCAGTTCTTC. As protein: CASSEGPSGTYNEQFF.

The CDR3 DNA is TGTGCCAGCAGTGGTGGGGGTTTTGAACTGTTTTTT. Translated, it gives CASSGGGFELFF. J is TRBJ1-4 and V is TRBV25-1, with D possibly TRBD1 on 5 matching bases. CDR3 length: 12 amino acids. V shed 4 bases and J shed 12 bases, with 12 bases lying between them. Germline V gives CDR1 MGHDK, CDR2 SYGVNS. Filled out from reference TRBV25-1 and TRBJ1-4, the complete variable domain reads EADIYQTPRYLVIGTGKKITLECSQTMGHDKMYWYQQDPGMELHLIHYSYGVNSTEKGDLSSESTVSRIRTEHFPLTLESARPSHTSQYLCASSGGGFELFFGSGTQLSVL.

The chain is built from TRBV25-1 and TRBJ2-7; 10 nucleotides match TRBD1. The CDR3 covers 15 residues. CDR1 is MGHDK, CDR2 SYGVNS, per germline. Unmatched junction bases numbered 3, after V lost 4 bases and J lost 0 bases. Written as DNA, the CDR3 is TGTGCCAGCAGTGGGGACAGGGGCTACTCCTACGAGCAGTACTTC. Translated: CASSGDRGYSYEQYF.

The chain employs TRBV29-1 and TRBJ2-3; D is unresolved. Germline CDR1 and CDR2: SQVTM and ANQGSEA. Trimming took off 4 bases at V and 2 bases at J, with 10 bases between the two ends. This CDR3 comprises 13 residues. CDR3 sequence (DNA): TGCAGCGTTGGGGCACTATACACAGATACGCAGTATTTT. This translates into CSVGALYTDTQYF.

This clone was seen only once. The J gene is TRBJ2-2, the V gene TRBV11-3; a weak D match, TRBD1 (6 bases). The V and J ends lost 4 bases and 2 bases respectively, with 11 bases between them. The CDR3 covers 15 residues. Germline CDR1 is SGHNT and CDR2 is YENEEA. The CDR3 sequence is CASSSGTTNTGELFF. CDR3 coding DNA: TGTGCCAGCAGCTCCGGGACAACAAACACCGGGGAGCTGTTTTTT. Using reference TRBV11-3 and TRBJ2-2 for the parts outside the CDR3, the full variable domain is EAGVVQSPRYKIIEKKQPVAFWCNPISGHNTLYWYLQNLGQGPELLIRYENEEAVDDSQLPKDRFSAERLKGVDSTLKIQPAELGDSAVYLCASSSGTTNTGELFFGEGSRLTVL.

This chain joins TRBV27 and TRBJ2-7; no firm D call. Germline V gene data show CDR1 as MNHEY and CDR2 as SMNVEV (reference sequence). V was cut by 5 bases and J by 1 base, with 9 bases left in between. The CDR3 has 13 residues. CDR3 coding DNA: TGTGCCAGCAGTCCGATATCATCCTACGAGCAGTACTTC. Amino acids: CASSPISSYEQYF.

The rearrangement joins TRBV7-2 to TRBJ2-7; D unclear. CDR3 length: 11 residues. In germline, CDR1 is SGHTA, CDR2 FQGNSA. V dropped 3 bases and J dropped 6 bases, with 6 bases sitting between them. The CDR3 reads CASSLVGEQYF. CDR3 coding DNA: TGTGCCAGCAGCTTGGTGGGCGAGCAGTACTTC.

CDR3 protein: CSVGSFVNTGELFF. As DNA, the CDR3 is TGCAGCGTTGGGTCTTTTGTGAACACCGGGGAGCTGTTTTTT. The chain is built from TRBV29-1 and TRBJ2-2; D remains unclear. V dropped 4 bases and J dropped 1 base, with 10 bases sitting between them. The CDR3 sequence is 14 residues long. Germline CDR1 reads SQVTM; CDR2 reads ANQGSEA.

This clone appeared once. The chain is built from TRBV9 and TRBJ1-2, with D perhaps matching TRBD1 (6 bases). Deletions cut 0 bases from V and 8 bases from J, with 14 bases between. Per germline, CDR1 SGDLS and CDR2 YYNGEE. CDR3 length equals 14 residues. CDR3 sequence (DNA): TGTGCCAGCAGCGTAGTAGGCAGGGGAGGAGGCTACACCTTC. Protein product: CASSVVGRGGGYTF.

This rearrangement joins TRBV30 to TRBJ2-3; D is unclear. Trimming removed 4 bases from V and 5 bases from J, with 13 bases in between. This CDR3 spans 13 amino acids. CDR1 is GTSNPN and CDR2 is SVGIG in the germline V gene (reference sequence). This CDR3 is CAWTPDRRDTQYF. DNA of the CDR3: TGTGCCTGGACCCCGGACCGGCGAGATACGCAGTATTTT.

The CDR3 sequence: CASSSLDRGETQYF. The CDR3 DNA follows: TGTGCCAGCAGTTCGCTGGACAGGGGGGAGACCCAGTACTTC. V is TRBV6-6 and J is TRBJ2-5; TRBD1 agrees at 10 bases. The CDR3 loop spans 14 amino acids. J gave up 5 bases and V 4 bases, and 4 bases lay outside the gene matches. The germline V gene has CDR1 MNHNY and CDR2 SVGAGI (reference sequence).

This clone was seen a handful of times. This chain uses TRBV29-1 with TRBJ2-2; TRBD1 aligns across 8 bases. Per germline, CDR1 SQVTM and CDR2 ANQGSEA. J gave up 7 bases and V 0 bases, and 4 bases lay outside the gene matches. The CDR3 is 14 amino acids. As DNA, the CDR3 is TGCAGCGTTGAAGATCGCAGGGGGCACGGGGAGCTGTTTTTT. Translation gives CSVEDRRGHGELFF.

The count of this clone is one. V and J are TRBV10-3 and TRBJ2-1; 7 nucleotides match TRBD1. The CDR3 length is 13 residues. V lost 6 bases, J lost 6 bases, and 5 bases stayed unmatched. Per germline, CDR1 ENHRY and CDR2 SYGVKD. The CDR3 region is CAIREGTVNEQFF. The CDR3 region has the DNA TGTGCCATCAGGGAAGGGACAGTCAATGAGCAGTTCTTC.

The chain couples TRBV6-5 to TRBJ2-1, with 7 nucleotides matching TRBD2. Germline values: CDR1 MNHEY, CDR2 SVGAGI. The CDR3 consists of 14 residues. Trimming cost V 8 bases and J 10 bases; bases outside gene matches: 14. The CDR3 bases are TGTGCCAGCCGCCGGGGGGAGCTGGGGCGGGAGCAGTTCTTC. Encoded protein: CASRRGELGREQFF.

This chain joins TRBV7-8 and TRBJ2-1; the D gene is possibly TRBD2 (6 bases). V lost 2 bases, J lost 7 bases, and 12 bases lay in between. CDR1 is SGHVS, CDR2 FQNEAQ, per germline. This CDR3 spans 14 amino acids. The CDR3 reads CASSLTEGRNEQFF. The CDR3 DNA follows: TGTGCCAGCAGCTTAACGGAGGGCAGGAATGAGCAGTTCTTC.

This clone showed up just once. The chain combines TRBV30 with TRBJ1-1; D unclear. The V end was cut by 3 bases, the J end by 1 base, with 6 bases between. The CDR3 extends over 12 amino acids. Germline CDR1 is GTSNPN and CDR2 is SVGIG (reference sequence). The CDR3 sequence: CAWRPWNTEAFF. The CDR3 region has the DNA TGTGCCTGGAGGCCGTGGAACACTGAAGCTTTCTTT.

The genes are TRBV6-6 and TRBJ2-5; D is uncertain. The CDR3 totals 13 residues. The germline V gene has CDR1 MNHNY and CDR2 SVGAGI (reference sequence). Trimming stripped 2 bases from V and 4 bases from J, with 8 bases between. As DNA, the CDR3 is TGTGCCAGCAGTTACGTCGCCTTAGAGACCCAGTACTTC. It translates to CASSYVALETQYF.